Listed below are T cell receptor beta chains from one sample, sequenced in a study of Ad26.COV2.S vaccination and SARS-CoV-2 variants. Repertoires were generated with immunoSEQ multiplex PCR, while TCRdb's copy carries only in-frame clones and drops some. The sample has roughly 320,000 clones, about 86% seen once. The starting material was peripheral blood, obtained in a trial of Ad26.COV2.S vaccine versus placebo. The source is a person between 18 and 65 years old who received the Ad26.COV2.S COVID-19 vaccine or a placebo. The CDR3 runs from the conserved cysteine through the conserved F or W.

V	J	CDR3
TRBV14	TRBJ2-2	CASSQEVRPQPGELFF
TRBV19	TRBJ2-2	CARRAGAGAVSGELFF
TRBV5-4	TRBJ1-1	CASSFAPGGTEAFF
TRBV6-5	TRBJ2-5	CASNWLGAQETQYF
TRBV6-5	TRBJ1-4	CASRPGQKNNEKLFF
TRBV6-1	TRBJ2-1	CASSEWSNEQFF
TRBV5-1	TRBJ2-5	CASSSGGQVETQYF
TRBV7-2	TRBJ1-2	CASSLAPGQGPYGYTF
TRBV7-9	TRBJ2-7	CASSLAYSYEQYF
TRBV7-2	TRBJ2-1	CASSLLSDTYNEQFF
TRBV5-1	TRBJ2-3	CASSFQGVKPDTQYF
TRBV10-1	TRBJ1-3	CASSDTGCGNTIYF
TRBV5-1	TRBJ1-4	CASSFTGINEKLFF
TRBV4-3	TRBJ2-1	CASSQDRGRGNEQFF
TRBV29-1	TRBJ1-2	CSVVRGLNYGYTF
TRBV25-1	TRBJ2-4	CASSDSGRAKNIQYF
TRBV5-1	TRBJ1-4	CASSPASPTGNANEKLFF
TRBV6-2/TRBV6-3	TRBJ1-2	CASSSSGGERGYTF
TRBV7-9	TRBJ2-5	CASSLPIEKETQYF
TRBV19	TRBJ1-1	CASRGLNTEAFF
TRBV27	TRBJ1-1	CASSSAGTGDTEAFF
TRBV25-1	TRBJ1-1	CASSGQWSRGPMNTEAFF
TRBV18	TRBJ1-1	CASSRWTDPTEAFF